Listed here are 18 T cell receptor beta chains from one sample, sequenced in a study of OX40 agonist ivuxolimab in advanced cancers. TCRdb's copy holds only in-frame clones and misses some; the assay was immunoSEQ multiplex PCR. The sample records some 40,000 clones, 85% being singletons. Sequencing was performed on CD4+ or CD8+ T cells sorted from blood, taken in a trial of the OX40 agonist ivuxolimab. These receptors were collected from an adult with an advanced solid tumor such as melanoma, head and neck, liver or kidney cancer.

This sequence joins TRBV6-1 and TRBJ1-2, with TRBD1 as a possible D gene (6 bases). This CDR3 region has 17 residues. Trimming left V 3 bases short and J 0 bases short, with 17 bases between. Germline V lookup: CDR1 MNHNS, CDR2 SASEGT. CDR3 in DNA: TGTGCCAGCAGTGATAGGACCGGGACACTGGCTAACTATGGCTACACCTTC. This codes for CASSDRTGTLANYGYTF.

The chain recombines TRBV6-6 with TRBJ2-3, with D unresolved. V lost 4 bases to trimming and J lost 0 bases, with 5 bases between them. The CDR3 runs 13 residues. Germline V gene lookup returns CDR1 MNHNY and CDR2 SVGAGI (reference sequence). The CDR3: CASSLLSTDTQYF. The CDR3 DNA sequence: TGTGCCAGCAGTTTACTGAGCACAGATACGCAGTATTTT.

The CDR3 sequence: CASSGQGAFWANVLTF. CDR3 coding DNA: TGTGCCAGCAGCGGACAGGGGGCGTTCTGGGCCAACGTCCTGACTTTC. The rearrangement links TRBV9 to TRBJ2-6; TRBD1 matches at 10 bases. Losses at the gene ends were 3 bases for V and 5 bases for J; bases not matched to a gene: 5. The germline gives CDR1 SGDLS, CDR2 YYNGEE. This CDR3 has 16 amino acids.

This clone has just a few counts. Here the CDR3 reads CASSSRRGFNQPQHF. In nucleotides, the CDR3 is TGTGCCAGTAGTAGTCGGAGGGGATTCAATCAGCCCCAGCATTTT. The rearrangement joins TRBV19 to TRBJ1-5; a weak D match, TRBD1 (5 bases). Trimming removed 4 bases at V and 3 bases at J, with 13 bases between. Germline V gene lookup returns CDR1 LNHDA and CDR2 SQIVND (reference sequence). The CDR3 loop spans 15 amino acids.

This sequence joins TRBV7-9 and TRBJ1-2; 8 bases align to TRBD1. V shed 4 bases and J 6 bases; nucleotides not matched to a gene: 4. Germline loops: CDR1 SEHNR, CDR2 FQNEAQ (reference sequence). This CDR3 has 13 residues. The chain's CDR3 is CASSSTGGNGYTF. The CDR3 region has the DNA TGTGCCAGCAGCTCAACAGGGGGGAATGGCTACACCTTC.

This clone was recorded once. The J gene is TRBJ1-3, the V gene TRBV19, with unresolved D. The CDR3 spans 14 residues. V was pared by 3 bases and J by 0 bases, with 6 bases between. The germline V gene encodes CDR1 LNHDA and CDR2 SQIVND (reference sequence). The DNA of the CDR3 is TGTGCCAGTAGTATCGCCAGCTCTGGAAACACCATATATTTT. As protein: CASSIASSGNTIYF.

The chain combines TRBV6-5 with TRBJ1-6, with D unclear. The V and J ends lost 2 bases and 2 bases respectively, with 4 bases between them. The CDR3 is made up of 14 amino acids. Looked up from germline, CDR1 is MNHEY and CDR2 is SVGAGI. The CDR3 nucleotides read TGTGCCAGCAGTTACAAGCCCTATAATTCACCCCTCCACTTT. Its protein product is CASSYKPYNSPLHF.

The rearrangement uses TRBV7-8 and TRBJ2-5; TRBD2 aligns across 14 bases. From germline, CDR1 is SGHVS and CDR2 FQNEAQ. The V and J ends lost 1 base and 5 bases, in that order; junction bases with no gene match: 3. This CDR3 is 16 amino acids long. CDR3 sequence reads: CASSLGLAGGRETQYF. For the CDR3, the DNA is TGTGCCAGCAGCTTAGGACTAGCGGGAGGGCGTGAGACCCAGTACTTC.

This rearrangement joins TRBV10-3 to TRBJ1-4; D gene uncertain. Trimming took off 3 bases at V and 10 bases at J, with 21 bases between the two ends. The CDR3 has 16 amino acids. CDR1 is ENHRY and CDR2 is SYGVKD in the germline V gene. The CDR3 DNA reads TGTGCCATCAGTGATCCCGAAGGTGAGATGTCTGGAAAACTGTTTTTT. Translated: CAISDPEGEMSGKLFF.

This sequence joins TRBV11-3 and TRBJ1-1; D gene uncertain. CDR3 size: 14 residues. V was shortened by 5 bases and J by 0 bases, with 10 bases between the two germline ends. In germline, CDR1 is SGHNT, CDR2 YENEEA. Here the CDR3 reads CASSQEEVNTEAFF. DNA of the CDR3: TGTGCCAGCAGCCAAGAGGAGGTGAACACTGAAGCTTTCTTT.

The V and J genes are TRBV10-1 and TRBJ2-7, with 8 bases matching TRBD2. The CDR3 runs 15 residues. In germline, CDR1 is WNHNN, CDR2 SYGVQD (reference sequence). V was pared by 8 bases and J by 5 bases, with 14 bases of the junction left unmatched. The CDR3 DNA reads TGCGCCAGCGCCCAGGCGGGGGGAAAAGGGGACGAGCAGTACTTC. Its translation: CASAQAGGKGDEQYF.

CDR3 residues: CASSLVQMSSYEQYF. The CDR3 region has the DNA TGTGCCAGCAGTTTGGTACAGATGAGCTCCTACGAGCAGTACTTC. The J gene is TRBJ2-7, the V gene TRBV28; unclear D gene. Germline lookup yields CDR1 MDHEN and CDR2 SYDVKM. The germline V and J ends were trimmed by 3 bases and 0 bases, with 12 bases remaining between them. The CDR3 consists of 15 residues.

V gene TRBV7-2 combines with J gene TRBJ1-1; D ambiguous. The length of the CDR3 is 16 residues. Germline V CDR1 and CDR2: SGHTA, FQGNSA. The V gene lost 1 base and the J gene lost 4 bases, with 16 bases spanning the gap. This CDR3 is CASSLEIDPPGTEAFF. The CDR3 region has the DNA TGTGCCAGCAGCTTAGAAATCGACCCGCCGGGCACTGAAGCTTTCTTT.

This sequence joins TRBV6-6 and TRBJ2-7, with 8 bases that match TRBD1. The CDR3 sequence is 14 residues long. The ends lost 2 bases at V and 4 bases at J; junction bases unmatched: 4. The germline V gene encodes CDR1 MNHNY and CDR2 SVGAGI (reference sequence). The CDR3 DNA reads TGTGCCAGCAGTTACGGGACAGGAAAGTACGAGCAGTACTTC. As protein: CASSYGTGKYEQYF.

Only one count was recorded for this clone. J is TRBJ1-6 and V is TRBV19; D might be TRBD1 (5 bases). The CDR3 covers 15 residues. The V gene lost 6 bases and the J gene lost 7 bases, with 16 bases spanning the gap. Germline assignment: CDR1 LNHDA and CDR2 SQIVND (reference sequence). The CDR3 region is CASSVIRGENSPLHF. The CDR3 coding sequence is TGTGCCAGTAGCGTAATAAGAGGGGAAAATTCACCCCTCCACTTT.

The CDR3 DNA follows: TGTGCCAGTGGACAGGGGGGTGGCAATGAGCAGTTCTTC. It is translated as CASGQGGGNEQFF. The rearrangement uses TRBV28 and TRBJ2-1; 10 bases are shared with TRBD1. V dropped 9 bases and J dropped 6; count of bases not matched to a gene: 5. CDR1 MDHEN and CDR2 SYDVKM come from the germline V gene. The CDR3 has 13 residues.

V and J are TRBV18 and TRBJ2-2; possibly TRBD1 for D (7 bases). Trimming cost V 2 bases and J 4 bases, with 14 bases left between them. There are 16 residues in the CDR3. Per the germline V gene, CDR1 is KGHSH and CDR2 is LQKENI. DNA for the CDR3: TGTGCCAGCTCACCAAGGGGGCGGGACACCACCGGGGAGCTGTTTTTT. Its translation is CASSPRGRDTTGELFF.

V and J are TRBV15 and TRBJ2-5; D gene unclear. Germline loops: CDR1 LNHNV, CDR2 YYDKDF (reference sequence). With 0 bases removed from V and 0 bases from J, the gap between germline ends came to 8 bases. This CDR3 is built from 15 residues. CDR3 DNA sequence: TGTGCCACCAGCAGAGATTTCTCTAACCAAGAGACCCAGTACTTC. This translates into CATSRDFSNQETQYF.